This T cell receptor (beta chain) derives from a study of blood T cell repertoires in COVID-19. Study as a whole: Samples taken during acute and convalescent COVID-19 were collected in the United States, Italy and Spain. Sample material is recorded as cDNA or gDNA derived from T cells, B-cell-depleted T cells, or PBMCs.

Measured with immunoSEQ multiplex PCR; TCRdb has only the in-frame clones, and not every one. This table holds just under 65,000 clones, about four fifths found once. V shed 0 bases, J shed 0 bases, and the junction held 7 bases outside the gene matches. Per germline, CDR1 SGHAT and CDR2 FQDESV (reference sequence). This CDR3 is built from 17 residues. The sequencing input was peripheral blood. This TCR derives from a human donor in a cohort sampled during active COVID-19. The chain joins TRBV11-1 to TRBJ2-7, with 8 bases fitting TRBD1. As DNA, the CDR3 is TGTGCCAGCAGCTTAGCGACGACAGGGGACAACTCCTACGAGCAGTACTTC. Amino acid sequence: CASSLATTGDNSYEQYF.